This record concerns one T cell receptor (beta chain) sequence. Germline V lookup: CDR1 LNHDA, CDR2 SQIVND (reference sequence). The CDR3 is made up of 16 amino acids. Losses at the gene ends were 4 bases for V and 7 bases for J; bases not matched to a gene: 8. With 60 Vbeta and 13 Jbeta primers, the PCR was carried out. Here immunoSEQ multiplex PCR was the method, and the copy in TCRdb shows in-frame clones only, minus some. The data show fewer than 200,000 clones, around 79% seen once. The record originates from a study of cytomegalovirus exposure and HLA in healthy donors. The chain carries TRBV19 and TRBJ2-1; 12 nucleotides align to TRBD2. The TCR comes from a middle-aged man in good health and CMV-seronegative. What was sequenced was PBMCs. In DNA, the CDR3 is TGTGCCAGTAGTACCCCCCGGACTAGCGGGACGAATGAGCAGTTCTTC. Protein: CASSTPRTSGTNEQFF.